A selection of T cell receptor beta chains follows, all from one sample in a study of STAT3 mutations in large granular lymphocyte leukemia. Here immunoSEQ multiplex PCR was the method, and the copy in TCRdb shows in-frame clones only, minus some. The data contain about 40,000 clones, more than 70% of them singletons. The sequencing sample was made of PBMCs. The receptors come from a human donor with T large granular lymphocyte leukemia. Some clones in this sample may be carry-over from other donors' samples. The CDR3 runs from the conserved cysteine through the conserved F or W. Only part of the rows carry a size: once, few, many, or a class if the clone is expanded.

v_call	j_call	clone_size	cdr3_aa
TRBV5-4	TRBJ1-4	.	CASSLGQGTEKLFF
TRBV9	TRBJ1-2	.	CASSPGTGGGYTF
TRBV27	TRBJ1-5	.	CASSIRGADQPQHF
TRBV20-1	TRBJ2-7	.	CSWDRGHEQYF
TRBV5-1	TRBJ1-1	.	CASSLAGTAEAFF
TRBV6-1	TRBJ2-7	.	CAVPHRWDTTYEQYF
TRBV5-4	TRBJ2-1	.	CASSLGRASYNEQFF
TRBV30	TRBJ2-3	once	CAWSIHRGRSDTQYF
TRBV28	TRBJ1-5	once	CASSQNSRDRGYQPQHF
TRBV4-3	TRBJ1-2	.	CASSQQGNYGYTF
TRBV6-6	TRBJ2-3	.	CASSYSFPPDTQYF
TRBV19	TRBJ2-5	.	CASSIDKSGRTQYF
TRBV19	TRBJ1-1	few	CASSIMGFTEAFF
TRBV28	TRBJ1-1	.	CASSPRWVNTEAFF
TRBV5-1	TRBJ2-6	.	CASSWDASGANVLTF
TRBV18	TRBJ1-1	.	CASSRDRGNTEAFF
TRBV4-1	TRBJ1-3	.	CASSQDLGARNTIYF
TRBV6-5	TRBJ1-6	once	CASSYADRFNSPLHF
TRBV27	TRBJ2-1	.	CASSSLGSQAWYNEQFF
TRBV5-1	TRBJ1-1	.	CASSSDTGEGTEAFF
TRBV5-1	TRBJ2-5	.	CASSLIQETQYF
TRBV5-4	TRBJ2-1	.	CASSLGGQGSNNEQFF
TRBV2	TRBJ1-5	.	CASSEQNQPQHF
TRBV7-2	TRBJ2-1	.	CASSPNAGGPYNEQFF
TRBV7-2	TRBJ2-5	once	CASSPAWVLGTQYF
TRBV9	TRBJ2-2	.	CASSDGVNTGELFF
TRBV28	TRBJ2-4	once	CASSSMGEIAKNIQYF
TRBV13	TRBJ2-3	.	CASSPRGAGGLLDTQYF
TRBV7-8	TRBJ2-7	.	CASSLTTLDYEQYF
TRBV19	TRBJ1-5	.	CASSQQSNQPQHF
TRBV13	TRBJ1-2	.	CASSLGLGYTF
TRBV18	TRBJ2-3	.	CASSPQRRTDTQYF
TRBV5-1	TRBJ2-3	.	CASSLPRQIDTQYF
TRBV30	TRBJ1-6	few	CAWSVRQGTSPLHF
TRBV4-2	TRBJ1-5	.	CASSPGTDNQPQHF
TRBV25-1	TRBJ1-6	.	CASSRSYNSPLHF
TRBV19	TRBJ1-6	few	CASSMEALNSPLHF
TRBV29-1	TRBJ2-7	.	CSVDGTGHSEQYF
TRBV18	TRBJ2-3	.	CASSPLEVATAPSTDTQYF
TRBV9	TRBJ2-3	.	CASSVGGIEADTQYF
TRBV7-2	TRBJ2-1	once	CASSLARGSYNEQFF
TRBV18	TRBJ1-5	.	CASSQAGVGNQPQHF
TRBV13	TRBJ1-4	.	CASSSQSHGEKLFF
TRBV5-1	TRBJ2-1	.	CASSSQSIGRGPGNEQFF
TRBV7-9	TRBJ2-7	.	CASSVTGGDEQYF
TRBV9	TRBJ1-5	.	CASGTGFQPQHF
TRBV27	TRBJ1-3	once	CASSHLGQGRNTIYF
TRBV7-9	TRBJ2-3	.	CASSLWSYTDTQYF
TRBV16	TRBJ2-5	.	CASSQPGSSTQYF
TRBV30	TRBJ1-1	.	CAWSGDREGEAFF
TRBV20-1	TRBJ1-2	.	CSAGQGNGYTF